The 23 T cell receptor beta chains below all came from one sample that was sequenced in a study of CD8 T cells in ankylosing spondylitis. A single record per CDR3 protein comes from TCRdb applying MiXCR to the 5' RACE reads. The sample includes hundreds of thousands of distinct CDR3 sequences, around 7.8% of them seen just once. The sequencing input was blood, either unsorted or a sorted T cell fraction (not recorded which). All receptors derive from a male donor with ankylosing spondylitis or in good health (not recorded which).

This clonotype was counted at least ten times. The rearrangement links TRBV4-3 to TRBJ1-1; D is unclear. The CDR3 covers 15 residues. Per germline, CDR1 LGHNA and CDR2 YSLEER. V lost 2 bases to trimming and J lost 6 bases, with 16 bases between them. CDR3 sequence: CASSQNGRRIAEAFF. The CDR3 nucleotides read TGCGCCAGCAGCCAAAACGGACGGAGGATCGCTGAAGCTTTCTTT.

This clonotype was detected many times. The chain employs TRBV4-1 and TRBJ2-1, with 10 bases identical to TRBD2. CDR1 MGHRA and CDR2 YSYEKL come from the germline V gene. This CDR3 has 16 residues. V shed 0 bases, J shed 4 bases, and the junction held 3 bases outside the gene matches. The CDR3 spells CASSQDRSGRYNEQFF. In DNA, the CDR3 is TGCGCCAGCAGCCAAGATCGTAGCGGGAGGTACAATGAGCAGTTCTTC.

This clonotype has a handful of counts. At one boundary the junction diverges from the germline segment, which might be a read error. The rearrangement joins TRBV19 to TRBJ2-1, with D possibly being TRBD2 (6 bases). Per the germline V gene, CDR1 is LNHDA and CDR2 is SQIVND (reference sequence). This CDR3 has 15 amino acids. The CDR3 DNA reads TGTGCCAGTAGTATAAATCTCGGACTATACAGTGAGCAGTTCTTC. Amino acid sequence: CASSINLGLYSEQFF.

This clonotype was found many times. The chain employs TRBV20-1 and TRBJ2-7, with 10 nucleotides matching TRBD2. Germline V gene lookup returns CDR1 DFQATT and CDR2 SNEGSKA (reference sequence). The CDR3 extends over 14 amino acids. V was pared by 6 bases and J by 4 bases, with 9 bases of the junction left unmatched. CDR3 amino acids: CSAASGSERYEQYF. In nucleotides, the CDR3 is TGCAGTGCCGCTAGCGGGAGTGAGAGGTACGAGCAGTACTTC.

This clonotype was seen many times. This chain links TRBV12-3 or TRBV12-4 with TRBJ1-3; unclear D gene. The V and J ends lost 5 bases and 3 bases respectively, with 2 bases between them. CDR3 length: 11 residues. The CDR3 sequence: CASSSGNTIYF. CDR3 DNA: TGTGCCAGCAGTAGTGGAAACACCATATATTTT.

This clonotype occurred many times. The chain carries TRBV6-5 and TRBJ1-1; 8 bases are shared with TRBD1. With V trimmed by 3 bases and J by 3 bases, 6 bases remained unmatched. Germline CDR1 and CDR2: MNHEY and SVGAGI. The CDR3 sequence is 15 residues long. The CDR3: CASSYAGGADTEAFF. CDR3 bases: TGTGCCAGCAGTTATGCAGGGGGCGCGGACACTGAAGCTTTCTTT.

This clonotype came up many times. CDR3 nucleotides: TGTGCCAGCAGCTCCCCCAGAGGGTCACTCTACGAGCAGTACTTC. Encoded protein: CASSSPRGSLYEQYF. The V call is TRBV7-2, the J call TRBJ2-7, with TRBD2 as a possible D gene (5 bases). V was cut by 4 bases and J by 3 bases, with 16 bases left in between. Germline CDR1 and CDR2: SGHTA and FQGNSA. The CDR3 length is 15 residues. The full variable domain, with the rest looked up from reference TRBV7-2 and TRBJ2-7, is GAGVSQSPSNKVTEKGKDVELRCDPISGHTALYWYRQSLGQGLEFLIYFQGNSAPDKSGLPSDRFSAERTGGSVSTLTIQRTQQEDSAVYLCASSSPRGSLYEQYFGPGTRLTVT.

This clonotype was observed many times. The chain combines TRBV4-1 with TRBJ2-1; no firm D call. Germline CDR1 is MGHRA and CDR2 is YSYEKL. V was cut by 0 bases and J by 5 bases, with 11 bases left in between. This CDR3 contains 15 residues. The CDR3, as DNA: TGCGCCAGCAGCCAAGACCCCTTCCGGGACAATGAGCAGTTCTTC. Its protein product is CASSQDPFRDNEQFF.

This clonotype was detected ten times or more. In DNA, the CDR3 is TGCAGTGCTAGAGTGGCAGCCTACAATGAGCAGTTCTTC. Translating it yields CSARVAAYNEQFF. The rearrangement uses TRBV20-1 and TRBJ2-1, with unresolved D. The V end lost 1 base, the J end lost 2 bases, and 6 bases lay between the germline ends. Germline V lookup: CDR1 DFQATT, CDR2 SNEGSKA (reference sequence). This CDR3 spans 13 amino acids.

The chain employs TRBV18 and TRBJ2-1; D might be TRBD1 (6 bases). This CDR3 is built from 14 residues. Looked up from germline, CDR1 is KGHSH and CDR2 is LQKENI. Trimming removed 5 bases from V and 5 bases from J, with 13 bases in between. The CDR3 loop reads CASSSGTLDNEQFF. For the CDR3, the DNA is TGTGCCAGCTCATCCGGGACACTAGACAATGAGCAGTTCTTC.

This clonotype was seen a few times. The chain recombines TRBV7-8 with TRBJ2-1, with 9 bases that match TRBD2. The germline CDR1 and CDR2 sequences are SGHVS and FQNEAQ. J lost 9 bases, V lost 0 bases, and 9 bases had no gene match. There are 16 residues in the CDR3. The CDR3 reads CASSLARASGTAEQFF. The CDR3 DNA follows: TGTGCCAGCAGCTTAGCGCGGGCTAGCGGGACGGCTGAGCAGTTCTTC. Full variable domain (outside the CDR3, taken from reference TRBV7-8 and TRBJ2-1): GAGVSQSPRYKVAKRGQDVALRCDPISGHVSLFWYQQALGQGPEFLTYFQNEAQLDKSGLPSDRFFAERPEGSVSTLKIQRTQQEDSAVYLCASSLARASGTAEQFFGPGTRLTVL.

This clonotype was observed a handful of times. This sequence joins TRBV12-3 or TRBV12-4 and TRBJ1-2; the D is unclear. The CDR3 covers 13 residues. V was shortened by 6 bases and J by 4 bases, with 12 bases between the two germline ends. This CDR3 reads CASRESPGYGYTF. In DNA form, the CDR3 reads TGTGCCAGCAGGGAAAGCCCGGGCTATGGCTACACCTTC.

This clonotype appeared many times. The V call is TRBV12-3 or TRBV12-4, the J call TRBJ2-5; D ambiguous. The V end was cut by 4 bases, the J end by 5 bases, with 11 bases between. CDR3 length equals 13 residues. This CDR3 reads CASSYFFGETQYF. The CDR3 DNA reads as TGTGCCAGCAGTTATTTTTTTGGGGAGACCCAGTACTTC.

Many counts were recorded for this clonotype. The chain joins TRBV7-2 to TRBJ1-4; tentative D call: TRBD1 (6 bases). CDR3 length: 13 residues. V was cut by 3 bases and J by 8 bases, with 10 bases left in between. CDR1 is SGHTA and CDR2 is FQGNSA in the germline V gene. CDR3 loop: CASSFLTGEKLFF. The CDR3 DNA follows: TGTGCCAGCAGCTTCCTCACAGGGGAAAAACTGTTTTTT.

This clonotype came up many times. The chain uses TRBV19 and TRBJ1-5; no firm D call. Germline assignment: CDR1 LNHDA and CDR2 SQIVND (reference sequence). V lost 3 bases, J lost 0 bases, and 6 bases lay in between. CDR3 length: 14 amino acids. For the CDR3, the DNA is TGTGCCAGTAGTATCGTCAATAGCAATCAGCCCCAGCATTTT. It yields the protein CASSIVNSNQPQHF.

This clonotype was recorded many times. V is TRBV7-2 and J is TRBJ2-1; D is perhaps TRBD1 or TRBD2 (5 bases each). CDR1 is SGHTA, CDR2 FQGNSA, per germline. Trimming left V 4 bases short and J 5 bases short, with 12 bases between. This CDR3 spans 14 amino acids. The CDR3 bases are TGTGCCAGCAGCTCGTACGGGGACCACAATGAGCAGTTCTTC. It translates to CASSSYGDHNEQFF.

Turning to this clonotype: This may be a read error: a much more frequent sequence differs by one nucleotide. The gene calls are TRBV9 and TRBJ2-1; D may be TRBD1 (5 bases). The V gene lost 0 bases and the J gene lost 2 bases, with 12 bases spanning the gap. Germline V gene data show CDR1 as SGDLS and CDR2 as YYNGEE. The length of the CDR3 is 16 residues. CDR3 sequence reads: CASSVEGRGTYNEQFF. CDR3 in DNA: TGTGCCAGCAGCGTAGAGGGTAGGGGAACCTACAATGAGCAGTTCTTC. Filled out from reference TRBV9 and TRBJ2-1, the complete variable domain reads DSGVTQTPKHLITATGQRVTLRCSPRSGDLSVYWYQQSLDQGLQFLIQYYNGEERAKGNILERFSAQQFPDLHSELNLSSLELGDSALYFCASSVEGRGTYNEQFFGPGTRLTVL.

The CDR3 region is CASSLFAYEQYF. The CDR3 coding sequence is TGTGCCAGCAGCCTTTTCGCCTACGAGCAGTACTTC. This rearrangement joins TRBV7-2 to TRBJ2-7; no reliable D call. The CDR3 has 12 amino acids. Germline CDR1 is SGHTA and CDR2 is FQGNSA. V was pared by 5 bases and J by 2 bases, with 7 bases between.

This rearrangement joins TRBV20-1 to TRBJ2-2, with 9 bases lining up with TRBD1. CDR3 size: 14 residues. CDR1 is DFQATT, CDR2 SNEGSKA, per germline (reference sequence). V trimming: 3 bases; J trimming: 3 bases; junction bases outside the gene matches: 2. CDR3 residues: CSARGQGDTGELFF. CDR3 coding DNA: TGCAGTGCTAGGGGACAGGGTGACACCGGGGAGCTGTTTTTT.

This clonotype was seen many times. The chain employs TRBV7-6 and TRBJ1-2; 9 nucleotides agree with TRBD1. The germline gives CDR1 SGHVS, CDR2 FNYEAQ. CDR3 length: 15 amino acids. V dropped 5 bases and J dropped 8; count of bases not matched to a gene: 12. The CDR3 bases are TGTGCCAGCAGCAGTGGACTGGGACAGGGATACGGCTACACCTTC. Its translation is CASSSGLGQGYGYTF.

This clonotype was counted between two and nine times. The chain combines TRBV5-6 with TRBJ2-7; D is unresolved. V lost 0 bases to trimming and J lost 7 bases, with 8 bases between them. CDR1 SGHDT and CDR2 YYEEEE come from the germline V gene. CDR3 length: 12 amino acids. The CDR3: CASSLGRVEQYF. The CDR3 DNA reads as TGTGCCAGCAGCTTGGGGCGCGTGGAGCAGTACTTC.

Details on this clonotype: This may be a read error: a much more frequent sequence differs by one nucleotide. The CDR3 DNA follows: TGCGACAGCAGCCAAGATCCCAGGGCCACTGAAGCTTTCTTT. Its protein product is CDSSQDPRATEAFF. The chain is built from TRBV4-3 and TRBJ1-1; D is perhaps TRBD1 (5 bases). The germline V gene encodes CDR1 LGHNA and CDR2 YSLEER. The CDR3 loop spans 14 amino acids.

This clonotype has at least ten counts. This chain uses TRBV12-3 or TRBV12-4 with TRBJ2-7; 7 bases fit TRBD2. V dropped 7 bases and J dropped 0; count of bases not matched to a gene: 6. The CDR3 length is 14 residues. For the CDR3, the DNA is TGTGCCAGCAATCCGGGAGGCCACTCCTACGAGCAGTACTTC. Its translation is CASNPGGHSYEQYF.